One and the same sample provided the 6 T cell receptor beta chains below, sequenced in a study of identifying expanded T cells in peripheral blood. Sequencing was performed with immunoSEQ multiplex PCR; in TCRdb, only in-frame clones are kept and a portion is missing. This table holds 85,000 to 95,000 clones, about nine tenths found once. The sequenced sample consisted of blood. These receptors all come from a person aged 18 to 70 in good health.

In this sample, this clone turned up once. The rearrangement links TRBV5-1 to TRBJ2-1; TRBD1 matches 9 bases. J was trimmed by 9 bases and V by 4 bases; bases with no gene match: 8. The CDR3 extends over 14 amino acids. The germline gives CDR1 SGHRS, CDR2 YFSETQ. The chain's CDR3 is CASSKRTGDGEQFF. The CDR3 DNA is TGCGCCAGCAGCAAGCGGACAGGGGACGGTGAGCAGTTCTTC.

This chain connects TRBV7-2 to TRBJ2-7; 7 positions agree with TRBD1. Per the germline V gene, CDR1 is SGHTA and CDR2 is FQGNSA. The CDR3 has 15 residues. The junction had 9 bases not matched to a gene; V was cut back by 5 bases and J by 2 bases. Here the CDR3 reads CASSPDRPTTYEQYF. The CDR3 DNA is TGTGCCAGCAGCCCGGACAGGCCGACTACCTACGAGCAGTACTTC.

The V gene is TRBV27, the J gene TRBJ2-1; unclear D gene. CDR3 size: 11 residues. Trimming left V 1 base short and J 6 bases short, with 1 base between. Germline V CDR1 and CDR2: MNHEY, SMNVEV (reference sequence). The DNA for the CDR3 is TGTGCCAGCAGTTTATTCAATGAGCAGTTCTTC. As protein: CASSLFNEQFF.

V usage is TRBV6-1 and J usage is TRBJ2-7, with 9 bases aligning to TRBD2. This CDR3 contains 15 residues. Germline CDR1 is MNHNS and CDR2 is SASEGT. Unmatched junction bases numbered 0, after V lost 0 bases and J lost 0 bases. The CDR3 spells CASSEASGGSYEQYF. The CDR3 nucleotides read TGTGCCAGCAGTGAAGCTAGCGGGGGCTCCTACGAGCAGTACTTC.

This chain uses TRBV7-9 with TRBJ2-2; either TRBD1 or TRBD2 may fit D (6 bases each). The CDR3 length is 16 residues. The ends were cut back, 6 bases at V and 4 bases at J, with 18 bases in the middle. Germline CDR1 is SEHNR and CDR2 is FQNEAQ (reference sequence). CDR3 DNA: TGTGCCAGCAGTTTGCGGAGAGGGGGGCCCACCGGGGAGCTGTTTTTT. Its translation: CASSLRRGGPTGELFF.

The rearrangement joins TRBV2 to TRBJ2-1; TRBD2 aligns across 15 bases. This CDR3 comprises 13 residues. Germline CDR1 reads SNHLY; CDR2 reads FYNNEI. The J segment lost 9 bases and the V segment lost 6 bases, leaving 0 bases of the junction unmatched. Here the CDR3 DNA reads TGTGCCAGCAGGGGACTAGCGGGAGGTGAGCAGTTCTTC. Translation gives CASRGLAGGEQFF.